The 8 T cell receptor beta chains presented below share a single source sample, sequenced in a study of blood T cell repertoires in COVID-19. Clones were sequenced by immunoSEQ multiplex PCR, and TCRdb holds only the in-frame ones, with some missing. The sample lists 45,000 to 50,000 clones, approximately 88% occurring once. Sequenced input: peripheral blood. The receptors stem from a man in his fifties with acute or convalescent COVID-19.

The chain carries TRBV4-3 and TRBJ2-5; TRBD2 aligns across 13 bases. This CDR3 comprises 16 residues. The germline V gene has CDR1 LGHNA and CDR2 YSLEER. The V segment lost 3 bases and the J segment 0 bases; nucleotides outside the gene matches: 1. The CDR3 here is CASSHGLAGDQETQYF. The CDR3 DNA follows: TGCGCCAGCAGCCACGGACTAGCGGGGGACCAAGAGACCCAGTACTTC.

This clone has only one observation. The genes are TRBV5-4 and TRBJ2-1, with TRBD1 as a possible D gene (5 bases). V shed 1 base and J shed 4 bases, with 12 bases lying between them. The CDR3 loop spans 15 amino acids. CDR1 and CDR2 from the germline V gene are SGHNT and YYREEE (reference sequence). The CDR3 region has the DNA TGTGCCAGCAGCTTGCCGCGACAGAGTTACAATGAGCAGTTCTTC. As protein: CASSLPRQSYNEQFF.

J is TRBJ1-1 and V is TRBV30; D remains unclear. Trimming removed 0 bases from V and 1 base from J, with 9 bases in between. CDR1 and CDR2 (germline): GTSNPN, SVGIG (reference sequence). CDR3 size: 14 residues. The CDR3 here is CAWSVDSRNTEAFF. The CDR3 DNA is TGTGCCTGGAGTGTAGACTCTCGGAACACTGAAGCTTTCTTT.

The rearrangement links TRBV19 to TRBJ1-1; 8 nucleotides line up with TRBD1. In germline, CDR1 is LNHDA, CDR2 SQIVND (reference sequence). This CDR3 has 15 amino acids. Losses at the gene ends were 7 bases for V and 3 bases for J; bases not matched to a gene: 10. This CDR3 reads CASTDRGRGDTEAFF. In DNA, the CDR3 is TGTGCCAGTACCGACAGGGGACGAGGGGACACTGAAGCTTTCTTT.

This chain links TRBV19 with TRBJ1-1, with TRBD1 as a possible D gene (6 bases). The CDR3 totals 12 residues. V was shortened by 6 bases and J by 5 bases, with 10 bases between the two germline ends. The V gene's germline CDR1 is LNHDA and CDR2 SQIVND (reference sequence). The CDR3 region has the DNA TGTGCCAGTAGCGGACAGCGGACTGAAGCTTTCTTT. This translates into CASSGQRTEAFF.

The chain uses TRBV28 and TRBJ1-5, with 8 bases lining up with TRBD1. Germline V CDR1 and CDR2: MDHEN, SYDVKM. The CDR3 sequence is 17 residues long. The V gene end was trimmed by 5 bases and the J gene end by 1 base; junction bases not matched to a gene: 10. CDR3 region: CASSPDRATGSNQPQHF. The CDR3 DNA sequence: TGTGCCAGCAGTCCGGACAGGGCGACGGGGAGCAATCAGCCCCAGCATTTT.

The chain joins TRBV28 to TRBJ1-1; D gene ambiguous. The CDR3 runs 17 residues. Germline V gene lookup returns CDR1 MDHEN and CDR2 SYDVKM. The ends were cut back, 3 bases at V and 0 bases at J, with 17 bases in the middle. CDR3 region: CASSFVGGVFMNTEAFF. CDR3 sequence (DNA): TGTGCCAGCAGTTTCGTAGGCGGCGTGTTCATGAACACTGAAGCTTTCTTT.

The gene calls are TRBV30 and TRBJ1-6, with a weak D call TRBD1 (6 bases). V shed 5 bases and J shed 10 bases, with 18 bases lying between them. Germline values: CDR1 GTSNPN, CDR2 SVGIG (reference sequence). The CDR3 covers 14 residues. CDR3 in amino acids: CAWVAQGIGSPLHF. Written as DNA, the CDR3 is TGTGCCTGGGTAGCTCAGGGGATAGGGTCACCCCTCCACTTT.